The source of this T cell receptor beta chain is a study of T cells after yellow fever vaccination. Study-level findings and limits: Clonotypes appearing in both CD4 and CD8 compartments existed, and their share was small.

This clonotype was detected a few times. Its matching antigen is unknown. TCRdb re-analysed the 5' RACE reads in MiXCR, keeping a single row per CDR3 protein. The sample shows 450,000 to 650,000 distinct CDR3 sequences, approximately 13% of them seen only once. V shed 0 bases, J shed 2 bases, and the junction held 1 base outside the gene matches. CDR1 and CDR2 from the germline V gene are MRHNA and SNTAGT. The CDR3 has 16 amino acids. The sample in question was PBMCs, obtained on the day of the yellow fever booster vaccination. The chain is built from TRBV6-4 and TRBJ2-1; 10 bases are a match to TRBD1. The sequence was collected from a man younger than 40 who received the YFV17D yellow fever vaccine. CDR3 residues: CASSDSGTGAYNEQFF. Here the CDR3 DNA reads TGTGCCAGCAGTGACTCTGGGACAGGGGCCTACAATGAGCAGTTCTTC.